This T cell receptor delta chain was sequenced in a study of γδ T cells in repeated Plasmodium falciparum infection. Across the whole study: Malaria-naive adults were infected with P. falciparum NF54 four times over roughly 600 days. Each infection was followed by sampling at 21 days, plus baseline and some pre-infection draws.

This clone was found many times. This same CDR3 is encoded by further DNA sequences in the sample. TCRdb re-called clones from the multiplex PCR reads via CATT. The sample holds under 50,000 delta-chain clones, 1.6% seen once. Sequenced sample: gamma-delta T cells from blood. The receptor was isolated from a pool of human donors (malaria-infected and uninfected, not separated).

This CDR3 reads CACDTLLGDTDKLIF. In nucleotides, the CDR3 is TGTGCCTGTGACACCTTACTGGGGGACACCGATAAACTCATCTTT. The chain recombines TRDV2 with TRDJ1, with 8 nucleotides matching TRDD3. Germline CDR1 reads GEAIGNYY; CDR2 reads EKD. With 0 bases clipped from V and 0 bases from J, the junction kept 2 bases outside the gene matches. This CDR3 is built from 15 residues.